A single T cell receptor beta chain is shown here with its context. The data derive from a study of blood T cell repertoires in COVID-19. The ends lost 1 base at V and 5 bases at J; junction bases unmatched: 0. Germline-derived CDR1 and CDR2 are SEHNR and FQNEAQ (reference sequence). The CDR3 is made up of 14 amino acids. Profiling relied on immunoSEQ multiplex PCR, and the TCRdb table lists in-frame clones only, not all of them. Seen here are approximately 150,000 clones, about four fifths observed once, and the top ten hold 11%. The sequence was collected from a man in his 60s with active or convalescent COVID-19. Sequenced sample: peripheral blood. The chain couples TRBV7-9 to TRBJ1-4; TRBD1 aligns across 8 bases. This CDR3 reads CASSLGTGNEKLFF. Written as DNA, the CDR3 is TGTGCCAGCAGCTTAGGGACAGGGAATGAAAAACTGTTTTTT.